The 14 T cell receptor beta chains below all came from one sample that was sequenced in a study of shared clonotypes between healthy human individuals. Sequenced by immunoSEQ multiplex PCR; TCRdb stores in-frame clones only, minus some. The sample includes over a million clones, around 95% of them seen just once. The source material was naive CD4+ T cells sorted from blood. Documented subset: CD45RA+ positively selected. Receptor source: a man under 40 in good health.

The CDR3 nucleotides read TGTGCCAGCAGCTTAATTCAGGGAGATGCCTATGGCTACACCTTC. Translation: CASSLIQGDAYGYTF. V and J are TRBV7-2 and TRBJ1-2; possibly TRBD1 for D (5 bases). The V gene lost 2 bases and the J gene lost 4 bases, with 14 bases spanning the gap. CDR3 length: 15 residues. CDR1 is SGHTA and CDR2 is FQGNSA in the germline V gene.

This clone was counted a few times. The chain links TRBV20-1 to TRBJ2-2; the D is unclear. Germline assignment: CDR1 DFQATT and CDR2 SNEGSKA (reference sequence). CDR3 length: 11 residues. V lost 5 bases and J lost 1, with 2 bases in between. CDR3 DNA: TGCAGTGCTGGGAACACCGGGGAGCTGTTTTTT. This gives the protein CSAGNTGELFF.

In its sample, this clone was seen once. The V gene is TRBV18, the J gene TRBJ1-5, with D possibly matching TRBD1 (5 bases). CDR3 length: 14 amino acids. The germline CDR1 and CDR2 sequences are KGHSH and LQKENI. Trimming removed 3 bases at V and 6 bases at J, with 12 bases between. CDR3 in DNA: TGTGCCAGCTCACCGGTGTTAGGGGTTCAGCCCCAGCATTTT. Protein product: CASSPVLGVQPQHF.

The V call is TRBV7-2, the J call TRBJ2-7; D remains ambiguous. CDR1 and CDR2 from the germline V gene are SGHTA and FQGNSA. The CDR3 sequence is 16 residues long. V lost 2 bases and J lost 4, with 18 bases in between. CDR3 sequence (DNA): TGTGCCAGCAGCTTATTGGGCCACCCCCAAGGTTACGAGCAGTACTTC. Amino acids: CASSLLGHPQGYEQYF.

The rearrangement links TRBV30 to TRBJ2-1; 10 bases align to TRBD2. Per germline, CDR1 GTSNPN and CDR2 SVGIG (reference sequence). The CDR3 covers 15 residues. With V trimmed by 5 bases and J by 2 bases, 6 bases remained unmatched. In DNA form, the CDR3 reads TGTGCCTGGGGGGGGACTAGCGTAGCCTACAATGAGCAGTTCTTC. This sequence encodes CAWGGTSVAYNEQFF.

The genes are TRBV21-1 and TRBJ2-4; the listed D gene, TRBD1, was not tested against the DNA. TRBV21-1 is a known pseudogene. The CDR3 is 14 residues long. The CDR3 here is CASRSQGAKNIQYF. DNA for the CDR3: TGTGCCAGCAGGTCACAGGGGGCCAAAAACATTCAGTACTTC.

The chain links TRBV6-5 to TRBJ2-5; perhaps TRBD1 as D (5 bases). CDR3 length: 15 amino acids. CDR1 is MNHEY and CDR2 is SVGAGI in the germline V gene. Trimming removed 0 bases at V and 3 bases at J, with 11 bases between. The CDR3 DNA is TGTGCCAGCAGTTACTCTGGGCAGGGAAAAGAGACCCAGTACTTC. Residues: CASSYSGQGKETQYF.

The chain couples TRBV7-2 to TRBJ2-2; the D gene is possibly TRBD2 (6 bases). V was shortened by 4 bases and J by 7 bases, with 16 bases between the two germline ends. Germline CDR1 and CDR2: SGHTA and FQGNSA. The CDR3 totals 15 residues. CDR3 amino acids: CASSSHGSYLGELFF. The CDR3 bases are TGTGCCAGCAGCTCGCACGGGAGTTACCTCGGGGAGCTGTTTTTT. Supplemented by reference TRBV7-2 and TRBJ2-2, the full variable domain reads GAGVSQSPSNKVTEKGKDVELRCDPISGHTALYWYRQSLGQGLEFLIYFQGNSAPDKSGLPSDRFSAERTGGSVSTLTIQRTQQEDSAVYLCASSSHGSYLGELFFGEGSRLTVL.

Regarding this clone: One junction end does not reproduce the germline sequence, and a read error may be involved. This rearrangement joins TRBV28 to TRBJ1-1; D is undetermined. Germline CDR1 MDHEN, CDR2 SYDVKM. The CDR3 spans 10 residues. CDR3 bases: TGTGCCAGCAGTTTCAACAGTTTGAGTTTT. This gives the protein CASSFNSLSF.

The chain couples TRBV5-1 to TRBJ2-7; D ambiguous. Germline CDR1 SGHRS, CDR2 YFSETQ. Trimming left V 4 bases short and J 5 bases short, with 13 bases between. The CDR3 has 13 residues. The CDR3, as DNA: TGCGCCAGCAGCCCCGACATGTCCCACGAGCAGTACTTC. Residues: CASSPDMSHEQYF.

The CDR3: CASSFSAGGPYNEQFF. The CDR3 nucleotides are TGTGCCAGCAGTTTTTCAGCGGGAGGTCCCTACAATGAGCAGTTCTTC. The chain recombines TRBV28 with TRBJ2-1, with 9 positions matching TRBD2. The V segment lost 3 bases and the J segment 2 bases; nucleotides outside the gene matches: 5. CDR1 MDHEN and CDR2 SYDVKM come from the germline V gene. The CDR3 totals 16 residues.

Here the CDR3 reads CASSFDGGYSYNEQFF. CDR3 nucleotides: TGCGCCAGCAGCTTTGATGGCGGGTACTCCTACAATGAGCAGTTCTTC. The chain links TRBV5-1 to TRBJ2-1; a possible D gene is TRBD2 (5 bases). This CDR3 has 16 residues. The germline gives CDR1 SGHRS, CDR2 YFSETQ. V gave up 2 bases and J gave up 0 bases, with 12 bases separating them. The full variable domain, in which reference TRBV5-1 and TRBJ2-1 provide the parts outside the CDR3, is KAGVTQTPRYLIKTRGQQVTLSCSPISGHRSVSWYQQTPGQGLQFLFEYFSETQRNKGNFPGRFSGRQFSNSRSEMNVSTLELGDSALYLCASSFDGGYSYNEQFFGPGTRLTVL.

The chain links TRBV7-8 to TRBJ1-5; D gene ambiguous. Trimming took off 1 base at V and 3 bases at J, with 7 bases between the two ends. The CDR3 covers 14 residues. The germline V gene has CDR1 SGHVS and CDR2 FQNEAQ. This chain's CDR3 is CASSLGLNNQPQHF. CDR3 sequence (DNA): TGTGCCAGCAGCTTAGGCCTCAACAATCAGCCCCAGCATTTT. The whole variable domain, filled in from reference TRBV7-8 and TRBJ1-5, reads GAGVSQSPRYKVAKRGQDVALRCDPISGHVSLFWYQQALGQGPEFLTYFQNEAQLDKSGLPSDRFFAERPEGSVSTLKIQRTQQEDSAVYLCASSLGLNNQPQHFGDGTRLSIL.

V is TRBV5-4 and J is TRBJ2-3; no definite D call. The CDR3 length is 14 residues. The germline V gene encodes CDR1 SGHNT and CDR2 YYREEE (reference sequence). Trimming cost V 3 bases and J 4 bases, with 12 bases left between them. Here the CDR3 DNA reads TGTGCCAGCAGCTCTTCTTCTAAGCCAGATACGCAGTATTTT. Protein sequence: CASSSSSKPDTQYF.